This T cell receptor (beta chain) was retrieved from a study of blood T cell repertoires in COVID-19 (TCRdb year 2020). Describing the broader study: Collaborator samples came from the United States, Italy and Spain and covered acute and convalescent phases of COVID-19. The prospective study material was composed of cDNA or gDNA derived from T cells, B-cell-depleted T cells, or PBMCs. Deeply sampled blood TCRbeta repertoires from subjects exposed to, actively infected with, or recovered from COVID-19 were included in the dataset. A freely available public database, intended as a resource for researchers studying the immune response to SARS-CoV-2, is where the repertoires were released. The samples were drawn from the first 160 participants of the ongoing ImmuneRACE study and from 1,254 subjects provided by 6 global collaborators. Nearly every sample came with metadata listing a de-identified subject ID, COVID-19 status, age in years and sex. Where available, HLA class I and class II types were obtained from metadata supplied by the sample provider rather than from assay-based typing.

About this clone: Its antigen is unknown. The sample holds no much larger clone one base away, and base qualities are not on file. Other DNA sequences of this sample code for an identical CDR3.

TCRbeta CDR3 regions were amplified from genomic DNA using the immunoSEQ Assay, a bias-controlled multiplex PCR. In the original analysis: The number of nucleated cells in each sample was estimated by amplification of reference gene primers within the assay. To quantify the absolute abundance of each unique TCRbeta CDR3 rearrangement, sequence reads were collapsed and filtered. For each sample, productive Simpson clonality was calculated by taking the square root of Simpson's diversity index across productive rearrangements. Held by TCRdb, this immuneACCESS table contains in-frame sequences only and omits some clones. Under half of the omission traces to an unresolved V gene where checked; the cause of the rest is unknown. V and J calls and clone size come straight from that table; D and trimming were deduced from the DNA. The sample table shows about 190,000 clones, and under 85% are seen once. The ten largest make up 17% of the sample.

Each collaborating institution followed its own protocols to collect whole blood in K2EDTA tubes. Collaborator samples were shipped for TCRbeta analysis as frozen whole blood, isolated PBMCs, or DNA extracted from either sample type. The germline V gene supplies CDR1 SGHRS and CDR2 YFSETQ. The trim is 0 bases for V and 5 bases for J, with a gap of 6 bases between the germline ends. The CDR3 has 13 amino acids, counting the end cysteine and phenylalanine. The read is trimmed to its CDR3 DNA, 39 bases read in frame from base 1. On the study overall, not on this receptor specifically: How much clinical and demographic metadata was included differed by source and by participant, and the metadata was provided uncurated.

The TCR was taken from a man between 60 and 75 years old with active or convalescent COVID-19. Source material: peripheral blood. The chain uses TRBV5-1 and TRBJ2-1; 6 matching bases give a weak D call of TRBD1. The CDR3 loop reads CASSLGQDNEQFF. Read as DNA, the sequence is TGCGCCAGCAGCTTGGGACAGGACAATGAGCAGTTCTTC.